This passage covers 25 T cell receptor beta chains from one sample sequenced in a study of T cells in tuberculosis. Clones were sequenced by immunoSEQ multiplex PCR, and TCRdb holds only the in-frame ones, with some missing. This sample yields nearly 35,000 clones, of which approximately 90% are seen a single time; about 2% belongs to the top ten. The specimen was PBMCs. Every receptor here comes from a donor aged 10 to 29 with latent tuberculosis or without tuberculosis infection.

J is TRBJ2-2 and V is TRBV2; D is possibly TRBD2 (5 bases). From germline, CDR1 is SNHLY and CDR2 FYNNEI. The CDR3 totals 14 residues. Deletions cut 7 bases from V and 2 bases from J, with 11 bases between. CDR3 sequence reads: CASKTGSNTGELFF. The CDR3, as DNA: TGTGCCAGCAAGACGGGGTCCAACACCGGGGAGCTGTTTTTT.

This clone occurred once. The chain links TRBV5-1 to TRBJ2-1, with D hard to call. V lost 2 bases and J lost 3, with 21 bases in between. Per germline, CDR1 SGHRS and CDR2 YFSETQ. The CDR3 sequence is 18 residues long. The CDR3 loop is CASSFGIQARPLYNEQFF. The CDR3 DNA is TGCGCCAGCAGCTTTGGTATCCAGGCCCGACCCCTCTACAATGAGCAGTTCTTC.

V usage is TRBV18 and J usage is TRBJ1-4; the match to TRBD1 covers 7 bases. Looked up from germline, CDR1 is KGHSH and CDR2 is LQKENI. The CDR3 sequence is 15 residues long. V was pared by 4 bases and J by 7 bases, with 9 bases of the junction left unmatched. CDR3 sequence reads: CASSRLSTGSEKLFF. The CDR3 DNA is TGTGCCAGCTCACGCCTCTCGACAGGGAGTGAAAAACTGTTTTTT.

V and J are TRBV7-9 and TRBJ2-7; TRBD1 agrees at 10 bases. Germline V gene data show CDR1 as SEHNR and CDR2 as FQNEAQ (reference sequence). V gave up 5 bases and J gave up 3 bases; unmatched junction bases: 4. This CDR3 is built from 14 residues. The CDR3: CASSGRTGGYEQYF. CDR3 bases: TGTGCCAGCAGCGGCCGGACAGGGGGCTACGAGCAGTACTTC. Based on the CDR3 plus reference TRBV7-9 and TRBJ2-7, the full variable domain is DTGVSQNPRHKITKRGQNVTFRCDPISEHNRLYWYRQTLGQGPEFLTYFQNEAQLEKSRLLSDRFSAERPKGSFSTLEIQRTEQGDSAMYLCASSGRTGGYEQYFGPGTRLTVT.

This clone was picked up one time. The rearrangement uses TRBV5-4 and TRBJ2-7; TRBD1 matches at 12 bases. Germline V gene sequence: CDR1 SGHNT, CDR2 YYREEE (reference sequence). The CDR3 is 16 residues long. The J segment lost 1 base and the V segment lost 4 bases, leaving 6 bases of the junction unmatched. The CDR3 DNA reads TGTGCCAGCAGCCCCGGGACAGGGGGCGATTCCTACGAGCAGTACTTC. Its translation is CASSPGTGGDSYEQYF.

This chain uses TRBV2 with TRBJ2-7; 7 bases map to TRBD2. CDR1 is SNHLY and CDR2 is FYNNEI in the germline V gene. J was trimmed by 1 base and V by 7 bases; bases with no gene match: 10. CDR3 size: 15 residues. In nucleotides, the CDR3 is TGTGCCAGCAACCCTAGCGGAGAGTTATCCTACGAGCAGTACTTC. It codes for CASNPSGELSYEQYF.

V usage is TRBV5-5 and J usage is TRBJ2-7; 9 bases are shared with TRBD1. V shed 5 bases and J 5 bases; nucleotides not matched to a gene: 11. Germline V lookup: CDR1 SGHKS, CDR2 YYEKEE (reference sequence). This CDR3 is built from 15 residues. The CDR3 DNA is TGTGCCAGCAGTTTCCGGGACAGGGAAACGGACGAGCAGTACTTC. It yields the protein CASSFRDRETDEQYF.

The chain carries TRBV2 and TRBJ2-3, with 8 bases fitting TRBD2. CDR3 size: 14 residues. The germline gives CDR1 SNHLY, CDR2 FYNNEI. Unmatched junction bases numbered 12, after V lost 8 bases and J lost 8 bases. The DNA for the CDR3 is TGTGCCAGCCGAAGCGGGAGATCTGGCGCTACGCAGTATTTT. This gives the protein CASRSGRSGATQYF.

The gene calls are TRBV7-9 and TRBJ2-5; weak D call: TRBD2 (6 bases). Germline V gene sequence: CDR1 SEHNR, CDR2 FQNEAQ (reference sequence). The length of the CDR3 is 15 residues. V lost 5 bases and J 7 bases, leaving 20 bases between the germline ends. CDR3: CASSLAPGPAGTQYF. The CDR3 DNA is TGTGCCAGCAGCCTCGCCCCGGGACCAGCGGGGACCCAGTACTTC.

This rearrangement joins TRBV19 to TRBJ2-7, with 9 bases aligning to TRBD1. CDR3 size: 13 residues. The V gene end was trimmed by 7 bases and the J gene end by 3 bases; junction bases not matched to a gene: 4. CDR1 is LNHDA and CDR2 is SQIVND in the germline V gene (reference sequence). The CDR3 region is CASTPGQGYEQYF. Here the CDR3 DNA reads TGTGCCAGTACCCCGGGACAGGGCTACGAGCAGTACTTC.

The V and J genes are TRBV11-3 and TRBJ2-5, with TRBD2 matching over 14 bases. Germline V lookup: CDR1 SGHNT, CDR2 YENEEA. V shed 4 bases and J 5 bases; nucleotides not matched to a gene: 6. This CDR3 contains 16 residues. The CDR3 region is CASSSGTSGSEETQYF. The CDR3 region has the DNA TGTGCCAGCAGCTCCGGGACTAGCGGGAGTGAGGAGACCCAGTACTTC.

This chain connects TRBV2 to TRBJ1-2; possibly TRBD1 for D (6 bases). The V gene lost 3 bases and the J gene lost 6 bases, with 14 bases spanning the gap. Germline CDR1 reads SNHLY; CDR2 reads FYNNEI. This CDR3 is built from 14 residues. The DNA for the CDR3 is TGTGCCAGCAGTGACGCTGGGGGCATCGATGGCTACACCTTC. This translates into CASSDAGGIDGYTF.

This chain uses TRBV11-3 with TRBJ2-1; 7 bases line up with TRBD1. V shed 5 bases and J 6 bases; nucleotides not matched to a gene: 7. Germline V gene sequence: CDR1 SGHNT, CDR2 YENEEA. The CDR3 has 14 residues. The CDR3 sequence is CASSLLRDSNEQFF. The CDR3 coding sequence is TGTGCCAGCAGCCTACTTCGGGACAGCAATGAGCAGTTCTTC.

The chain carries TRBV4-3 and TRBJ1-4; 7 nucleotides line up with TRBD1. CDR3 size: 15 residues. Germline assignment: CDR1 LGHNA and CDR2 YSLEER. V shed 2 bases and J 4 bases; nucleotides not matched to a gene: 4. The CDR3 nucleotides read TGCGCCAGCAGCCAAAACAGGGGATTTAATGAAAAACTGTTTTTT. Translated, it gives CASSQNRGFNEKLFF.

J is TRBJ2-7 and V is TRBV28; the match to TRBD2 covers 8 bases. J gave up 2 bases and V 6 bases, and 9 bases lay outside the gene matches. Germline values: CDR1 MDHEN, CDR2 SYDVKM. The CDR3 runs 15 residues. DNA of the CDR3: TGTGCCAGCAGGCCCCTTCCGGGGGGGACCTACGAGCAGTACTTC. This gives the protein CASRPLPGGTYEQYF.

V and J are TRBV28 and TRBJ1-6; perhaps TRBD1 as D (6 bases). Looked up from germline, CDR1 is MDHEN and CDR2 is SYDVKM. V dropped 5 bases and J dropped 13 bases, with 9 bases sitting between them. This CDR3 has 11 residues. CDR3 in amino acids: CASSETGPLHF. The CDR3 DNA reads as TGTGCCAGCAGTGAAACAGGGCCCCTCCACTTT.

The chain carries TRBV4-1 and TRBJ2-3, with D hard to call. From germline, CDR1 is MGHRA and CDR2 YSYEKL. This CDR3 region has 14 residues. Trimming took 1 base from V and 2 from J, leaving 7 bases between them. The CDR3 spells CASSQAGFTDTQYF. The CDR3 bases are TGCGCCAGCAGCCAAGCCGGGTTCACAGATACGCAGTATTTT.

CDR3 in amino acids: CASSRGGLHQNTIYF. CDR3 sequence (DNA): TGTGCCAGCAGTCGCGGCGGACTCCACCAAAACACCATATATTTT. The chain recombines TRBV6-5 with TRBJ1-3; D is unclear. Germline V lookup: CDR1 MNHEY, CDR2 SVGAGI. The CDR3 loop spans 15 amino acids. The germline V and J ends were trimmed by 5 bases and 6 bases, with 17 bases remaining between them.

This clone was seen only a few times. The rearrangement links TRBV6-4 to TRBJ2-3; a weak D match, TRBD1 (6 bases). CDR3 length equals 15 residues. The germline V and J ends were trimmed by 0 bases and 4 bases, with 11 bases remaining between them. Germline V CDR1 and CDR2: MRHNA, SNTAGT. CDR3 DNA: TGTGCCAGCAGTGACTCGATTGGGGGCCCAGATACGCAGTATTTT. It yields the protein CASSDSIGGPDTQYF.

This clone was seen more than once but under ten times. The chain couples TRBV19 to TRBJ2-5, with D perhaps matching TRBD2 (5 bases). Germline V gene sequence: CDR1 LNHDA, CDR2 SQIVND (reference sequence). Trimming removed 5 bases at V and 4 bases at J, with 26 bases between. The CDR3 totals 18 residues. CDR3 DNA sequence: TGTGCCAGTAGTGCCTCTCCATGGTCGGGAAAGGGTCGAGAGACCCAGTACTTC. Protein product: CASSASPWSGKGRETQYF.

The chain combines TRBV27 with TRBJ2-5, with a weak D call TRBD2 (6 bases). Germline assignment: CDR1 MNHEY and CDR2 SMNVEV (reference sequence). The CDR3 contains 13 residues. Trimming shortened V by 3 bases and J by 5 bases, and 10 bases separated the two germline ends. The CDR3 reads CASSFGGMETQYF. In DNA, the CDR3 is TGTGCCAGCAGTTTTGGGGGGATGGAGACCCAGTACTTC.

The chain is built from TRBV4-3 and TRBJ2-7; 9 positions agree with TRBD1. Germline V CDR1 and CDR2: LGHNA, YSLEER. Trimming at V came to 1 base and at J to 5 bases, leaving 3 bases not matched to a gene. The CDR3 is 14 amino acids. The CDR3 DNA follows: TGCGCCAGCAGCCAAGTACAGGGGGCGAACGAGCAGTACTTC. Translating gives CASSQVQGANEQYF.

In nucleotides, the CDR3 is TGTGCCAGCAGCGATAGACAAACCACTGAAGCTTTCTTT. This encodes CASSDRQTTEAFF. V and J are TRBV9 and TRBJ1-1; no reliable D call. Germline CDR1 and CDR2: SGDLS and YYNGEE. There are 13 residues in the CDR3. The germline V and J ends were trimmed by 3 bases and 4 bases, with 10 bases remaining between them.

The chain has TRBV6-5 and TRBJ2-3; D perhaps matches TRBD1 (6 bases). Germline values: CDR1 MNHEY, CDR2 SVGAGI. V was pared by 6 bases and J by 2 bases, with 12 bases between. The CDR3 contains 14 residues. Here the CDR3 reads CASRRDRSTDTQYF. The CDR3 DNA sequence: TGTGCCAGCAGACGCGACAGGTCCACAGATACGCAGTATTTT.

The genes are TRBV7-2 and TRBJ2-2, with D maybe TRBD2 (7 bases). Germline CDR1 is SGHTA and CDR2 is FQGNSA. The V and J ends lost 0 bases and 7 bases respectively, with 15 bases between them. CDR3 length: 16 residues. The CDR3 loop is CASSLAPGGTFGELFF. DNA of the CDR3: TGTGCCAGCAGCTTAGCCCCCGGGGGGACATTCGGGGAGCTGTTTTTT.